This TCR beta chain was captured by sequencing in a study of blood T cells in healthy people across ages. Study details: About one barcoded beta molecule per two T cells came from capture by template switching.

In this sample, this clonotype turned up many times. The germline V gene encodes CDR1 SQVTM and CDR2 ANQGSEA. The CDR3 is 11 residues long. Trimming removed 5 bases at V and 7 bases at J, with 11 bases between. The authors ran a second PCR of 7 to 11 cycles using a sample-barcoded 5' primer and a J-beta primer mix. TCRdb itself ran the 5' RACE reads through MiXCR, one entry per CDR3 protein. The top ten hold around 21% of the sample, which has around 900,000 distinct CDR3 sequences, around 54% seen once. Donation came from healthy Caucasian individuals in Russia who were aged 6 to 90. This chain connects TRBV29-1 to TRBJ2-5, with no clear D. Sequenced: blood. The sequence came from a woman aged 60-75 years in good health. This chain's CDR3 is CSVLELGTQYF. In DNA, the CDR3 is TGCAGCGTTCTTGAGCTTGGGACCCAGTACTTC.